A selection of T cell receptor beta chains follows, all from one sample in a study of cytomegalovirus exposure and HLA in healthy donors. Clones were read by immunoSEQ multiplex PCR, and TCRdb kept only the in-frame ones, dropping some. The table has more than 85,000 clones, around 80% seen once; the top ten hold 10% to 15%. The sequenced sample consisted of PBMCs. These receptors were obtained from a man aged 25 to 45 in good health and CMV-seropositive. The CDR3 runs from the conserved cysteine through the conserved F or W. Each record gives: D gene, J gene, V gene, clone size, CDR3 DNA, CDR3 protein. D genes are given only for firm matches. Some rows mark clone size as missing; the rest say once, few, many or name a class of expanded clone.

D gene: NA
J gene: TRBJ1-3
V gene: TRBV18
clone size: NA
CDR3 DNA: TGTGCCAGCTCACCGGTTCGAGATCTAGGAAACACCATATATTTT
CDR3 protein: CASSPVRDLGNTIYF

D gene: TRBD2
J gene: TRBJ2-2
V gene: TRBV7-2
clone size: NA
CDR3 DNA: TGTGCCAGCAGCTTGACAGCGGGGGGGCGGAACGGGGAGCTGTTTTTT
CDR3 protein: CASSLTAGGRNGELFF

D gene: NA
J gene: TRBJ2-5
V gene: TRBV9
clone size: few
CDR3 DNA: TGTGCCAGCAGCCCCCGGTCCGAAGAGACCCAGTACTTC
CDR3 protein: CASSPRSEETQYF

D gene: NA
J gene: TRBJ2-3
V gene: TRBV29-1
clone size: NA
CDR3 DNA: TGCAGCGCGGGGGGCGGCACAGATACGCAGTATTTT
CDR3 protein: CSAGGGTDTQYF

D gene: NA
J gene: TRBJ2-7
V gene: TRBV28
clone size: NA
CDR3 DNA: TGTGCCAGCAGTTTATTCAGGGCAGGCTACGAGCAGTACTTC
CDR3 protein: CASSLFRAGYEQYF

D gene: NA
J gene: TRBJ1-4
V gene: TRBV4-1
clone size: NA
CDR3 DNA: TGCGCCAGCAGCCAAGATTTTGGGGGCGCGGGTAATGAAAAACTGTTTTTT
CDR3 protein: CASSQDFGGAGNEKLFF

D gene: NA
J gene: TRBJ1-1
V gene: TRBV15
clone size: few
CDR3 DNA: TGTGCCACCAGCCATCCTGTGGCAACGAACACTGAAGCTTTCTTT
CDR3 protein: CATSHPVATNTEAFF

D gene: TRBD2
J gene: TRBJ2-5
V gene: TRBV30
clone size: NA
CDR3 DNA: TGTGCCTGGAGTGTAATAGCGGGGGGAGGAGAGACCCAGTACTTC
CDR3 protein: CAWSVIAGGGETQYF

D gene: TRBD2
J gene: TRBJ2-1
V gene: TRBV27
clone size: NA
CDR3 DNA: TGTGCCAGCAGGCGGACTAGCGGGGCCCTAAGCTCCTACAATGAGCAGTTCTTC
CDR3 protein: CASRRTSGALSSYNEQFF

D gene: TRBD1
J gene: TRBJ1-2
V gene: TRBV5-4
clone size: few
CDR3 DNA: TGTGCCAGCAGCTCCTCCGGAGGCAGGGGGCAGTTGTTCTATGGCTACACCTTC
CDR3 protein: CASSSSGGRGQLFYGYTF

D gene: TRBD2
J gene: TRBJ2-3
V gene: TRBV7-9
clone size: NA
CDR3 DNA: TGTGCCAGCAGCCCCGCGGCGGGGGGGTCCACAGATACGCAGTATTTT
CDR3 protein: CASSPAAGGSTDTQYF

D gene: NA
J gene: TRBJ1-2
V gene: TRBV4-2
clone size: NA
CDR3 DNA: TGTGCCAGCAGCCAAGAAACGGGATTGCGCTATGGCTACACCTTC
CDR3 protein: CASSQETGLRYGYTF

D gene: NA
J gene: TRBJ2-1
V gene: TRBV19
clone size: NA
CDR3 DNA: TGTGCCAGTAGTACAGGGCGTGGACAGCATTGGAATGAGCAGTTCTTC
CDR3 protein: CASSTGRGQHWNEQFF

D gene: TRBD2
J gene: TRBJ2-1
V gene: TRBV2
clone size: NA
CDR3 DNA: TGTGCCAGCAGCCCCGCCCCTGGGCGGGGGGGCAACGGTGAGCAGTTCTTC
CDR3 protein: CASSPAPGRGGNGEQFF

D gene: NA
J gene: TRBJ1-5
V gene: TRBV29-1
clone size: few
CDR3 DNA: TGCAGCGCCGAGGAGCCCCAGCATTTT
CDR3 protein: CSAEEPQHF

D gene: TRBD1
J gene: TRBJ2-1
V gene: TRBV28
clone size: NA
CDR3 DNA: TGTGCCAGCAGTTTATTAGGGCAGGGGGTAAGGGAGCAGTTCTTC
CDR3 protein: CASSLLGQGVREQFF

D gene: NA
J gene: TRBJ2-2
V gene: TRBV28
clone size: NA
CDR3 DNA: TGTGCCAGCAGCTTAACGCCCCAAGGTTTCAGGCCGAACACCGGGGAGCTGTTTTTT
CDR3 protein: CASSLTPQGFRPNTGELFF

D gene: NA
J gene: TRBJ2-5
V gene: TRBV28
clone size: NA
CDR3 DNA: TGTGCCAGCAGTCCCCCCCAGGGGCGAAAAGGGGGAGAGACCCAGTACTTC
CDR3 protein: CASSPPQGRKGGETQYF

D gene: NA
J gene: TRBJ1-2
V gene: TRBV2
clone size: NA
CDR3 DNA: TGTGCCGGAGTTCTCGAGCCCCCGCCTAACTATGGCTACACCTTC
CDR3 protein: CAGVLEPPPNYGYTF

D gene: NA
J gene: TRBJ1-5
V gene: TRBV7-2
clone size: NA
CDR3 DNA: TGTGCCAGCAGCTTAGGACAAAATAATCAGCCCCAGCATTTT
CDR3 protein: CASSLGQNNQPQHF

D gene: NA
J gene: TRBJ1-5
V gene: TRBV11-2
clone size: NA
CDR3 DNA: TGTGCCAGCAGCTCAGCACAGGGTTCGAATCAGCCCCAGCATTTT
CDR3 protein: CASSSAQGSNQPQHF

D gene: TRBD1
J gene: TRBJ2-5
V gene: TRBV23-1
clone size: few
CDR3 DNA: TGCGCCAGCAGTCAAAATCCATACAGGGGGAAGGAGACCCAGTACTTC
CDR3 protein: CASSQNPYRGKETQYF

D gene: TRBD1
J gene: TRBJ1-1
V gene: TRBV11-2
clone size: NA
CDR3 DNA: TGTGCCAGCAGCGCCCACAGGGGGCGGGGCACTGAAGCTTTCTTT
CDR3 protein: CASSAHRGRGTEAFF

D gene: NA
J gene: TRBJ1-2
V gene: TRBV28
clone size: once
CDR3 DNA: TGTACCAGCAGTTTACCGGGTCCAAACTATGGCTACACCTTC
CDR3 protein: CTSSLPGPNYGYTF

D gene: NA
J gene: TRBJ2-1
V gene: TRBV2
clone size: few
CDR3 DNA: TGTGCCAGCAGTGAAGAAATGCAGGCCAGCTACAATGAGCAGTTCTTC
CDR3 protein: CASSEEMQASYNEQFF

D gene: TRBD1
J gene: TRBJ2-7
V gene: TRBV28
clone size: NA
CDR3 DNA: TGTGCCAGCAGTTTATCGTTACAGGGGAACTACGAGCAGTACTTC
CDR3 protein: CASSLSLQGNYEQYF

D gene: TRBD1
J gene: TRBJ2-2
V gene: TRBV6-5
clone size: NA
CDR3 DNA: TGTGCCAGCAGGCACAGGGGGCCCTCAGCCGGGGAGCTGTTTTTT
CDR3 protein: CASRHRGPSAGELFF